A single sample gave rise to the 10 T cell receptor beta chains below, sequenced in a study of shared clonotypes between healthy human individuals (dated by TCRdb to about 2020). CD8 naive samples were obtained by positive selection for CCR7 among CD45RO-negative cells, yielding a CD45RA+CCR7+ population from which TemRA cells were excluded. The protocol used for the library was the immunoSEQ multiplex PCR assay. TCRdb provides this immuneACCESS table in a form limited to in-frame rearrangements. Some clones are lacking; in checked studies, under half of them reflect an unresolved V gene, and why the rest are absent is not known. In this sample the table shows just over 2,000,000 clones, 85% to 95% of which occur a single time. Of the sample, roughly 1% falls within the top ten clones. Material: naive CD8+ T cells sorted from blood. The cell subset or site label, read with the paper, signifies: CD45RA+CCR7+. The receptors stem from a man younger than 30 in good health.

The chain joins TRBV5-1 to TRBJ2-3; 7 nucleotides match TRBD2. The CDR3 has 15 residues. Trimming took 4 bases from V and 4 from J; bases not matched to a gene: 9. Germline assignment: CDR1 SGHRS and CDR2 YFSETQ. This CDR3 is CASSPRGVGADTQYF. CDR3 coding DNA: TGCGCCAGCAGCCCCCGGGGGGTCGGGGCAGATACGCAGTATTTT.

CDR3 protein: CASSSTAGPRTSEQYF. The DNA of the CDR3 is TGTGCCAGCAGCAGCACCGCCGGGCCTCGTACCTCCGAGCAGTACTTC. The chain combines TRBV5-8 with TRBJ2-7; D is uncertain. Per germline, CDR1 SGHTS and CDR2 YDEGEE. V was pared by 4 bases and J by 6 bases, with 23 bases between. The CDR3 sequence is 16 residues long. The variable domain in full, completed from reference TRBV5-8 and TRBJ2-7, reads EAGVTQSPTHLIKTRGQQATLRCSPISGHTSVYWYQQALGLGLQFLLWYDEGEERNRGNFPPRFSGRQFPNYSSELNVNALELEDSALYLCASSSTAGPRTSEQYFGPGTRLTVT.

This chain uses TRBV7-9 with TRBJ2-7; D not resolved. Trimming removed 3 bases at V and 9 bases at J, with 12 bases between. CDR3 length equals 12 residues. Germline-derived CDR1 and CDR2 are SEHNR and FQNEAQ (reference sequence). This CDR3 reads CASSFDPGLQYF. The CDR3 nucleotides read TGTGCCAGCAGCTTCGACCCGGGTTTGCAGTACTTC.

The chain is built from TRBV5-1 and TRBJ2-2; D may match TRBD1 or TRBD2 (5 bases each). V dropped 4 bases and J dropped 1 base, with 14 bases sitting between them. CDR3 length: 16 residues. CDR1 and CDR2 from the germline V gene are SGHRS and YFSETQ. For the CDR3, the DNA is TGCGCCAGCAGCCTACCTCGAGGGGAGAACACCGGGGAGCTGTTTTTT. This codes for CASSLPRGENTGELFF.

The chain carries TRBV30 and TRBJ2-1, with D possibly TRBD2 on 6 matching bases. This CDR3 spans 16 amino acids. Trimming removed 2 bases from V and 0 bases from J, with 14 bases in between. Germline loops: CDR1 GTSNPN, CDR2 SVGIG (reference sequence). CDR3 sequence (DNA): TGTGCCTGGAGTATGAGGACTAAAAGCTCCTACAATGAGCAGTTCTTC. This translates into CAWSMRTKSSYNEQFF. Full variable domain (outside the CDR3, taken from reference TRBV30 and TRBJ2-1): SQTIHQWPATLVQPVGSPLSLECTVEGTSNPNLYWYRQAAGRGLQLLFYSVGIGQISSEVPQNLSASRPQDRQFILSSKKLLLSDSGFYLCAWSMRTKSSYNEQFFGPGTRLTVL.

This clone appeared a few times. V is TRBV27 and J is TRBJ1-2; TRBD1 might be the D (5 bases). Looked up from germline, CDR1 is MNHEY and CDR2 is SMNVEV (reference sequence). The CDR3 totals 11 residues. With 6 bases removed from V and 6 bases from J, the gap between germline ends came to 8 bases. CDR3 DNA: TGTGCCAGCAGCCAGGGCAATGGCTACACCTTC. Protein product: CASSQGNGYTF.

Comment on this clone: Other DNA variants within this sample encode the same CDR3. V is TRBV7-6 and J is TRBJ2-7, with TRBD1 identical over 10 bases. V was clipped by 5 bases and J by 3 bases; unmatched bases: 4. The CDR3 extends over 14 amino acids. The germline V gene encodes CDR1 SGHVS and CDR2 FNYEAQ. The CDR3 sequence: CASSAGTGDYEQYF. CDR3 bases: TGTGCCAGCAGCGCAGGGACAGGGGACTACGAGCAGTACTTC.

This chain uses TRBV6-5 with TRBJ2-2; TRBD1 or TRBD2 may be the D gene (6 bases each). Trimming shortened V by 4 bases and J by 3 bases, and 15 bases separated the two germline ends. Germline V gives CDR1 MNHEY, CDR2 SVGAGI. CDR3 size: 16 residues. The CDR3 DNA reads TGTGCCAGCAGTTCCCGGGGGCATACGGACACCGGGGAGCTGTTTTTT. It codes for CASSSRGHTDTGELFF.

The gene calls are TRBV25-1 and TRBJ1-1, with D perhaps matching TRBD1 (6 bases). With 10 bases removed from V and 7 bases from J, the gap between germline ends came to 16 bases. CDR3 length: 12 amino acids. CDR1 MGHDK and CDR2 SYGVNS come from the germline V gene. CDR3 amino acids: CATLGGAGEAFF. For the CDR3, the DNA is TGTGCCACCCTAGGGGGGGCGGGTGAAGCTTTCTTT.

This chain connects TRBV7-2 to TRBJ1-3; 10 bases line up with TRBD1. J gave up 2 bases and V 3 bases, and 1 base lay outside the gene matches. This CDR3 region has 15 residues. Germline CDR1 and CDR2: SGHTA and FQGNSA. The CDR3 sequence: CASSFGTGAGNTIYF. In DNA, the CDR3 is TGTGCCAGCAGCTTCGGGACAGGGGCTGGAAACACCATATATTTT.